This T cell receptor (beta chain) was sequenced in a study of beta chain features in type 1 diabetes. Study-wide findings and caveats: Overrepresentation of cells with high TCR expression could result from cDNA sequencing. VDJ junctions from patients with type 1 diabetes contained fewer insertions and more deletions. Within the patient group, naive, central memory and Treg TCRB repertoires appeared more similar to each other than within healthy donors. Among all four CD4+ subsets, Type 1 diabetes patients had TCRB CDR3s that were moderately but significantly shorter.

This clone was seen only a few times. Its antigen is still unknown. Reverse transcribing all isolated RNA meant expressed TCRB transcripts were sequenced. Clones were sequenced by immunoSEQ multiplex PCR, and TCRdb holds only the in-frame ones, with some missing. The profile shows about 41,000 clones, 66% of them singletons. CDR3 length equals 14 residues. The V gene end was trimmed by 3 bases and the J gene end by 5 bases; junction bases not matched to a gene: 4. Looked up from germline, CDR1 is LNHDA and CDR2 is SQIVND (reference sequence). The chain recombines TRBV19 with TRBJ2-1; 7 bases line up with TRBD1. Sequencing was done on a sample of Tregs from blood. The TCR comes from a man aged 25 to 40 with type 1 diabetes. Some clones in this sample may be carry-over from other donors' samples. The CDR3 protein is CASSIRQGDNEQFF. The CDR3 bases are TGTGCCAGTAGTATCCGACAGGGCGACAATGAGCAGTTCTTC.